A selection of T cell receptor beta chains follows, all from one sample in a study of technical replicates of blood from a few donors. Assay: immunoSEQ multiplex PCR; the TCRdb copy retains only in-frame clones and omits some. This table holds about 94,000 clones, more than 90% found once. Sequencing was performed on T cells isolated from PBMCs. These receptors were obtained from a human donor in good health. CDR3s include the opening cysteine and the closing phenylalanine or tryptophan. Only some rows state a clone size, as once, few, many or a class for expanded clones.

V: TRBV9; size: -; CDR3: CASSVSGDHYEQYF
V: TRBV10-1; size: -; CDR3: CASSEPKTGGGEKLFF
V: TRBV30; size: -; CDR3: CAWSAPPGWGENANYGYTF
V: TRBV7-6; size: -; CDR3: CASSESSYEQYF
V: TRBV4-1; size: few; CDR3: CASSPQARVDNYGYTF
V: TRBV11-2; size: -; CDR3: CASSLRGGSGRDHEQFF
V: TRBV5-8; size: -; CDR3: CASSGQTGFQPQHF
V: TRBV6-1; size: -; CDR3: CASIFVGQPSYEQYF
V: TRBV5-1; size: -; CDR3: CASSARQGIGGNEQFF
V: TRBV5-1; size: -; CDR3: CASSLRLGDTGELFF
V: TRBV5-6; size: once; CDR3: CASSLIPAGQGAPYEQYF
V: TRBV15; size: -; CDR3: CATSGFFGHEQFF
V: TRBV9; size: -; CDR3: CASVPSGGGTDTQYF
V: TRBV2; size: -; CDR3: CASSEDEGTVRNQPQHF
V: TRBV28; size: -; CDR3: CASSLSGGWAYEQYF
V: TRBV19; size: few; CDR3: CASSIGPTAQPQHF
V: TRBV10-3; size: -; CDR3: CAITGGGSYNEQFF
V: TRBV5-4; size: -; CDR3: CASSASGGKNIQYF
V: TRBV11-2; size: -; CDR3: CASSLMADRVDEQYF
V: TRBV6-1; size: -; CDR3: CASSDRDRGDYTF
V: TRBV27; size: -; CDR3: CATRENTDTQYF
V: TRBV7-9; size: -; CDR3: CASSSRRTGMGAGELFF
V: TRBV6-1; size: -; CDR3: CASSEGLAGEHEQFF
V: TRBV6-6; size: -; CDR3: CAGGSGSENTGELFF
V: TRBV5-1; size: -; CDR3: CASSLSTGANYGYTF
V: TRBV10-3; size: -; CDR3: CAISESAAGGTNEKLFF
V: TRBV28; size: -; CDR3: CASGRRIYEQYF
V: TRBV5-4; size: -; CDR3: CASSLDSGTGHGYTF
V: TRBV19; size: -; CDR3: CASMDIAGSGASGSEPYSYEQYF
V: TRBV28; size: -; CDR3: CASSFGPSPVYEQYF
V: TRBV5-1; size: -; CDR3: CASSTLRTGEGKETQYF
V: TRBV4-1; size: -; CDR3: CASSLRRVSYNEQFF
V: TRBV2; size: -; CDR3: CASRGEGYEQFF
V: TRBV30; size: -; CDR3: CANRPGLYGYTF
V: TRBV19; size: -; CDR3: CASMAAGGSYNEQFF
V: TRBV11-3; size: once; CDR3: CASSWSGPDTQYF
V: TRBV6-5; size: -; CDR3: CASSYRGGSGTEAFF
V: TRBV5-1; size: -; CDR3: CASSSGTINYGYTF
V: TRBV5-1; size: once; CDR3: CASRFNYEQYF
V: TRBV5-1; size: -; CDR3: CASSLVGDRGYGYTF
V: TRBV5-1; size: -; CDR3: CASSQRAGAENTQYF
V: TRBV10-3; size: once; CDR3: CAISEWGKGGETQYF
V: TRBV28; size: -; CDR3: CASNTRDNVQFF
V: TRBV6-6; size: once; CDR3: CASNYGTDYEKLFF
V: TRBV2; size: -; CDR3: CASQTQYF
V: TRBV6-5; size: -; CDR3: CASSYGPGPSGEAFF
V: TRBV11-2; size: -; CDR3: CASLRGGSRDTIYF
V: TRBV28; size: -; CDR3: CASTSTGKGGKNIQYF
V: TRBV27; size: once; CDR3: CASRLAGGRSYEQYF
V: TRBV20-1; size: -; CDR3: CSVKWGGEQYF
V: TRBV14; size: once; CDR3: CASSKWGQGSSYEQYF
V: TRBV4-1; size: -; CDR3: CASSQDPSGTSGGSTDTQYF
V: TRBV6-5; size: -; CDR3: CASRNGQGSYEQYF
V: TRBV5-6; size: -; CDR3: CASSPPGGSYEQYF
V: TRBV28; size: -; CDR3: CASSFPDRVILFF
V: TRBV6-5; size: -; CDR3: CASQLAGGYNEQFF
V: TRBV6-5; size: -; CDR3: CASMGGGSTEAFF